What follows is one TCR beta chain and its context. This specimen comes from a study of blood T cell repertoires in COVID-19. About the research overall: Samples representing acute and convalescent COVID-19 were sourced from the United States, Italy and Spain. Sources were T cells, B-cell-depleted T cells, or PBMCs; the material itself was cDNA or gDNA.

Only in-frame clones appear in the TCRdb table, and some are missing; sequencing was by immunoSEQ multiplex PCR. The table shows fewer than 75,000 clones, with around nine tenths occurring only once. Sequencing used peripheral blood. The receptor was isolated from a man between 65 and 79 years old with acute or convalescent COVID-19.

The CDR3 sequence: CASSYRPGQGSRTQYF. CDR3 bases: TGTGCCAGCAGTTACCGCCCGGGACAGGGGTCGCGGACCCAGTACTTC. The chain is built from TRBV6-2 or TRBV6-3 and TRBJ2-5, with 10 nucleotides matching TRBD1. The CDR3 covers 16 residues. V lost 2 bases and J lost 7; bases outside the gene matches: 10. Germline CDR1 reads MNHEY; CDR2 reads SVGEGT.